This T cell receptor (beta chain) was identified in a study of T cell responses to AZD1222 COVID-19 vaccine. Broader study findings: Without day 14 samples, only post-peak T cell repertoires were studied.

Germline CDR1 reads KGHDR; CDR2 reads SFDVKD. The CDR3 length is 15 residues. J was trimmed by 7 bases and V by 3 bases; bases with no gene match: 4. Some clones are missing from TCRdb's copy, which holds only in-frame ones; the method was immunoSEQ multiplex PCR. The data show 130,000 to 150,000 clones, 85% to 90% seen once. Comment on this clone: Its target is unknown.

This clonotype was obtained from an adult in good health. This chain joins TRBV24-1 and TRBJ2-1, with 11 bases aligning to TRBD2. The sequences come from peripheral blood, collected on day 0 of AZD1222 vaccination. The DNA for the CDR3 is TGTGCCACCAGTGATACTAGCGGGAGAAGGAATGAGCAGTTCTTC. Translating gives CATSDTSGRRNEQFF.